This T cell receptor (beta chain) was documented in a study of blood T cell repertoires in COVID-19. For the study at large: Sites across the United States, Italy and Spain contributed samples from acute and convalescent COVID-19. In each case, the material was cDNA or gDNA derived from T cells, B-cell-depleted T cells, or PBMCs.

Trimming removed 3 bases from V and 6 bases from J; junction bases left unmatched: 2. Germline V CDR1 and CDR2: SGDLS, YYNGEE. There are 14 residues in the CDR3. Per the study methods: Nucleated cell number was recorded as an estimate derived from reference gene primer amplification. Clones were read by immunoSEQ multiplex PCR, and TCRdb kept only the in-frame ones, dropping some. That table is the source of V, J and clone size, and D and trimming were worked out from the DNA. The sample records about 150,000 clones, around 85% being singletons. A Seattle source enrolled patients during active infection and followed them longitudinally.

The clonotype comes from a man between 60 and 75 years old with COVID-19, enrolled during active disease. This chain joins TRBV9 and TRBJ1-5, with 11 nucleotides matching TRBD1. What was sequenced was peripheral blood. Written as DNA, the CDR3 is TGTGCCAGCAGCGGGGGACAGGGGGGTCAGCCCCAGCATTTT. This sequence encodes CASSGGQGGQPQHF.